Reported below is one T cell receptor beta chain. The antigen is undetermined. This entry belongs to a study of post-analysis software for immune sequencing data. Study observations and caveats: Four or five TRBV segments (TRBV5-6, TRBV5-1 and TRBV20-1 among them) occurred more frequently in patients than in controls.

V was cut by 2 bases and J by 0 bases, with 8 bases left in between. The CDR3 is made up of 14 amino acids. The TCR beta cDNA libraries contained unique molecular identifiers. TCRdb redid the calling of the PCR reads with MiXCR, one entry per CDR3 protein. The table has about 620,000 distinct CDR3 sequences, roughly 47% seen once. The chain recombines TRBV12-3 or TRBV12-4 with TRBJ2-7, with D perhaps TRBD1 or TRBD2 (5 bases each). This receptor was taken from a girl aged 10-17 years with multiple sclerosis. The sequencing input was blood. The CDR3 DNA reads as TGTGCCAGCAGTTTACGGGGCTACTCCTACGAGCAGTACTTC. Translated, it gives CASSLRGYSYEQYF.